This T cell receptor (beta chain) was sequenced during a study of blood T cell repertoires in COVID-19. The CDR3 runs to 12 residues. The germline V gene encodes CDR1 SGHKS and CDR2 YYEKEE (reference sequence). Between the trimmed V and J ends, which lost 5 bases and 8 bases, there was a span of 11 bases. Repertoires were generated with immunoSEQ multiplex PCR, while TCRdb's copy carries only in-frame clones and drops some. This sample has about 90,000 clones, with approximately 80% found just once. Sequenced sample: peripheral blood. The chain employs TRBV5-5 and TRBJ2-1; weak D call: TRBD2 (6 bases). This TCR came from a man between 65 and 85 years old with acute or convalescent COVID-19. CDR3 amino acids: CASSLASDEQFF. DNA of the CDR3: TGTGCCAGCAGTCTAGCTAGCGATGAGCAGTTCTTC.